The subject of this entry is one TCR beta chain. The antigen remains undetermined. There are 12 residues in the CDR3. The germline V and J ends were trimmed by 5 bases and 8 bases, with 10 bases remaining between them. Germline V lookup: CDR1 MNHNY, CDR2 SVGAGI (reference sequence). The data stem from a study of shared clonotypes between healthy human individuals. Regarding the study as a whole: When compared with the clonotypes that were shared by all four sorted-subset donors, the non-shared clonotypes turned out to have lower generation probabilities. Shared clonotypes: roughly 4.5% naive CD4, about 3.5% naive CD8, over 2% memory CD4, about 0.41% memory CD8.

Method: immunoSEQ multiplex PCR; TCRdb's copy keeps in-frame clones and lacks some. The sample yields about 1.5 million clones, roughly 96% seen once. The TCR comes from a man aged 30 to 39 in good health. What was sequenced was naive CD4+ T cells sorted from blood. The subset is: CD45RA+ positively selected. The chain couples TRBV6-6 to TRBJ2-1, with D possibly matching TRBD1 (6 bases). This chain's CDR3 is CASSTGIYEQFF. In DNA form, the CDR3 reads TGTGCCAGCAGTACAGGGATTTATGAGCAGTTCTTC.